This T cell receptor beta chain stems from a study of regulatory T cells in long-lasting Graves disease. Study in general: The term persistent Graves' disease signified upward of 5 years on antithyroid drugs with positive TSH receptor antibodies.

CDR3-region Arm-PCR and iRepertoire HTBI primers produced the TCR beta libraries. TCRdb recomputed calls from the multiplex PCR reads with MiXCR, one row per CDR3 protein. The sample records over 650,000 distinct CDR3 sequences, around 30% being singletons. This CDR3 contains 14 residues. Trimming left V 4 bases short and J 5 bases short, with 12 bases between. Germline CDR1 WNHNN, CDR2 SYGVQD (reference sequence). In the case of this clonotype: The target antigen is unknown.

Documented time point: persistent/refractory GD, antithyroid drugs over 5 years with positive TRAb. PBMC-extracted RNA yielded the TCR library. Notes on the study in general: There was favoring of TRBV28, TRBJ1-2 and TRBJ2-5 in persistent disease.

The material was peripheral blood mononuclear cells (PBMCs), obtained when the disease was refractory, from a patient treated with antithyroid drugs. The source of this sequence is a female donor with Graves disease. This chain links TRBV10-1 with TRBJ2-1; D is perhaps TRBD1 (5 bases). CDR3 sequence (DNA): TGCGCCAGCAGTGCGGCCAGGGCAAACAATGAGCAGTTCTTC. It yields the protein CASSAARANNEQFF.